These T cell receptor beta chains were read from a single sample in a study of regulatory T cells in long-lasting Graves disease. TCRdb called the multiplex PCR reads again in MiXCR, with one record for every CDR3 protein. This table holds about 500,000 distinct CDR3 sequences, 12% found once. These same records also appear under a second study, on T cells in Graves' hyperthyroidism and ophthalmopathy.

Sequenced material: peripheral blood mononuclear cells (PBMCs), taken at new diagnosis, from a patient treated with antithyroid drugs. The receptors stem from a woman in her thirties with Graves disease. CDR3s include the opening cysteine and the closing phenylalanine or tryptophan. Fields, in order: CDR3 DNA, CDR3 protein, J gene, V gene, clone size, D gene. D genes are given only for firm matches. Only part of the rows carry a size: once, few, many, or a class if the clone is expanded.

TGTGCCAGCAGCGGACTAGCGGGTCTCGAACAGTTCTTC,CASSGLAGLEQFF,TRBJ2-1,TRBV2,-,TRBD2
TGTGCCAGCAGCAAACTAGCGGGAGGCCCCACCGGGGAGCTGTTTTTT,CASSKLAGGPTGELFF,TRBJ2-2,TRBV2,many,TRBD2
TGTGCCAGCAGTAAGGGACCCCCGGACCCAGATACGCAGTATTTT,CASSKGPPDPDTQYF,TRBJ2-3,TRBV28,many,-
TGTGCCAGCAAACTTCTAGAGACAGCGAACACTGAAGCTTTCTTT,CASKLLETANTEAFF,TRBJ1-1,TRBV2,many,-
TGTGCCAGCAGTTCCCTATATGCGGCGAGGGCGGGCACTGAAGCTTTCTTT,CASSSLYAARAGTEAFF,TRBJ1-1,TRBV27,many,-
TGCAGTGCTAGTCGGGGGTCAAAGGGAGATACGCAGTATTTT,CSASRGSKGDTQYF,TRBJ2-3,TRBV20-1,few,-
TGTGCCAGCAGATCATCAACTAATGAAAAACTGTTTTTT,CASRSSTNEKLFF,TRBJ1-4,TRBV2,many,-
TGTGCCACCAGTCGAGGTACTGAAGCTTTCTTT,CATSRGTEAFF,TRBJ1-1,TRBV24-1,many,-
TGCGCCAGCAGCTGGAGGCATAACACCGGGGAGCTGTTTTTT,CASSWRHNTGELFF,TRBJ2-2,TRBV5-1,many,-
TGTGCCAGCAGTTTATCAGGGGTTGGGGCGTGGGAGCAGTACTTC,CASSLSGVGAWEQYF,TRBJ2-7,TRBV28,many,-
TGTGCCACCAGTGACTCCACCTCCGGGACTCAAAAGGACTCCTATAATTCACCCCTCCACTTT,CATSDSTSGTQKDSYNSPLHF,TRBJ1-6,TRBV24-1,many,-
TGTGCCAGCAGTTTAGACGGGAGTGTGATTGCCGGGCAGTACTTC,CASSLDGSVIAGQYF,TRBJ2-7,TRBV12-3/TRBV12-4,many,-
TGCAGTGCTAGAGATCGGGAGACCCAGTACTTC,CSARDRETQYF,TRBJ2-5,TRBV20-1,few,-
TGTGCCAGCAGCGTAGATCTGGGTACTGAAGCTTTCTTT,CASSVDLGTEAFF,TRBJ1-1,TRBV9,-,-
TGTGCCAGCAGCCAAGAGGTAGCGGGGGGCTACGAGCAGTACTTC,CASSQEVAGGYEQYF,TRBJ2-7,TRBV3-1,many,TRBD2
TGTGCCAGCAGCTCACAGGGGTTTGTAAGTTCACCCCTCCACTTT,CASSSQGFVSSPLHF,TRBJ1-6,TRBV7-8,many,TRBD1
TGTGCCAGTCGATCGAGATTGGAGAAATTCTTCTATGGCTACACCTTC,CASRSRLEKFFYGYTF,TRBJ1-2,TRBV19,-,-
TGTGCCAGCAGACGGGACAGGGGGAATGGCTACACCTTC,CASRRDRGNGYTF,TRBJ1-2,TRBV27,many,TRBD1
TGTGCCAGCTCACCTAACGGACTAGCGGGAAAAGAGACCCAGTACTTC,CASSPNGLAGKETQYF,TRBJ2-5,TRBV18,many,TRBD2
TGTGCCAGCTCACCACAGACTCCGGGACAGGGGGCAGTAGGAGCTTTCTTT,CASSPQTPGQGAVGAFF,TRBJ1-1,TRBV18,many,TRBD1
TGTGCCAGCAGCCAAGGGGACATACATAACTATGGCTACACCTTC,CASSQGDIHNYGYTF,TRBJ1-2,TRBV3-1,many,-
TGTGCCAGCAGTTTGCGACAACAGATTTCTATTGAGCAGTTCTTC,CASSLRQQISIEQFF,TRBJ2-1,TRBV12-3/TRBV12-4,many,-
TGCAGTGCTAGAGATGAGGGGACCTATGGCTACACCTTC,CSARDEGTYGYTF,TRBJ1-2,TRBV20-1,-,-
TGTGCCAGCAGAGACTGGGAGGCCAAAAACATTCAGTACTTC,CASRDWEAKNIQYF,TRBJ2-4,TRBV2,many,-
TGTGCCAGCAGACTATCCCCGAACACCGGGGAGCTGTTTTTT,CASRLSPNTGELFF,TRBJ2-2,TRBV11-2,many,-
TGTGCCAGTAGGGGCAATGACAGGGGTGTTGCTGGCTACACCTTC,CASRGNDRGVAGYTF,TRBJ1-2,TRBV19,many,TRBD1
TGTGCCAGCAGCTTATCCGGGACAGCCATTTACAATGAGCAGTTCTTC,CASSLSGTAIYNEQFF,TRBJ2-1,TRBV11-3,few,TRBD1
TGTGCCAGCAGCCAAGTCACCAGGAGACTAGCGGAGCCCATCGAGCAGTTCTTC,CASSQVTRRLAEPIEQFF,TRBJ2-1,TRBV3-1,many,TRBD2
TGTGCTAGTGGTCCGGGATTTGAAGATACGCAGTATTTT,CASGPGFEDTQYF,TRBJ2-3,TRBV12-5,-,-
TGTGCCAGCAGTAGGGGGGGAACCTACGAGCAGTACTTC,CASSRGGTYEQYF,TRBJ2-7,TRBV7-2,many,-
TGCGCCAGCAGCAATAGCGGGGGGGGACTACAGGGGCAGTTCTTC,CASSNSGGGLQGQFF,TRBJ2-1,TRBV5-1,-,TRBD2
TGTGCCAGCAGCTTAGATTTGGGACCCCTGGACGAGCAGTACTTC,CASSLDLGPLDEQYF,TRBJ2-7,TRBV11-2,-,-
TGCGCCAGCAGGACAGTCTCAGCCCCCTACGAGCAGTACTTC,CASRTVSAPYEQYF,TRBJ2-7,TRBV10-2,few,-
TGTGCCTCGTCCGGGACAGAAAACATTCAGTACTTC,CASSGTENIQYF,TRBJ2-4,TRBV10-3,many,TRBD1
TGTGCCAGCATGCGGGGGGGCATCACTGAAGCTTTCTTT,CASMRGGITEAFF,TRBJ1-1,TRBV6-2/TRBV6-3,-,-
TGCGCCAGCAGCCGACATAGCGGGATAGCCAAAAACATTCAGTACTTC,CASSRHSGIAKNIQYF,TRBJ2-4,TRBV5-1,many,TRBD2
TGCGCCAGCAGCCTAAGACTAGCGGGCCAATCCTACAATGAGCAGTTCTTC,CASSLRLAGQSYNEQFF,TRBJ2-1,TRBV5-1,few,TRBD2
TGTGCCAGCAGCCCCGAGGGTAAGGCCCTTAGGACTGAAGCTTTCTTT,CASSPEGKALRTEAFF,TRBJ1-1,TRBV3-1,many,-
TGTGCCAGCAGCTTCCCCAAGGCGGATACGCAGTATTTT,CASSFPKADTQYF,TRBJ2-3,TRBV7-9,-,-
TGTGCCAGTTCGGTTGGCGGGAGGGCCTCTATTTCCCACAATGAGCAGTTCTTC,CASSVGGRASISHNEQFF,TRBJ2-1,TRBV7-9,few,TRBD2
TGTGCCAGTAGCAGGGGACAGGGGGCGAATGAGCAGTTCTTC,CASSRGQGANEQFF,TRBJ2-1,TRBV19,-,TRBD1
TGTGCCACCAGTGATTCGACAGGGGGCGATCAGCCCCAGCATTTT,CATSDSTGGDQPQHF,TRBJ1-5,TRBV24-1,many,TRBD1
TGTGCCAGCAGTCTAAACAGGTACAACACTGAAGCTTTCTTT,CASSLNRYNTEAFF,TRBJ1-1,TRBV6-1,many,-
TGTGCCAGCAGATTCGGAGGCACCGGGGAGCTGTTTTTT,CASRFGGTGELFF,TRBJ2-2,TRBV6-1,-,-
TGCAGCCTTGGGGTGATAGGACTAGCGCCGTCCCTGAGCTCCTACAATGAGCAGTTCTTC,CSLGVIGLAPSLSSYNEQFF,TRBJ2-1,TRBV29-1,many,TRBD2
TGTGCCAGCAGCTTAGCGCTAGCGGGAGACTCCGAGCAGTACTTC,CASSLALAGDSEQYF,TRBJ2-7,TRBV7-9,many,TRBD2
TGTGCCAGCAGCCGATATCCCGGTGCTAGCGGTTACAATGAGCAGTTCTTC,CASSRYPGASGYNEQFF,TRBJ2-1,TRBV7-2,few,TRBD2
TGTGCCAGCAGCTTAGGTGTTAGCGGGGTCACCGGGGAGCTGTTTTTT,CASSLGVSGVTGELFF,TRBJ2-2,TRBV7-2,-,TRBD2
TGTGCCACCCCGGGAGGGGGTGCTGAAAAACTGTTTTTT,CATPGGGAEKLFF,TRBJ1-4,TRBV27,many,-
TGTGCCAGCAGCCCGGGGAGCTCCTATAATTCACCCCTCCACTTT,CASSPGSSYNSPLHF,TRBJ1-6,TRBV9,many,-
TGTGCCAGCAGTTACTCGTTGGGGATAGGAGCCTACGAGCAGTACTTC,CASSYSLGIGAYEQYF,TRBJ2-7,TRBV6-6,-,-
TGTGCCAGTAGTCCCCACAGGTCCAGGGGGGAGCTGTTTTTT,CASSPHRSRGELFF,TRBJ2-2,TRBV19,many,-